The sequence of this T cell receptor (beta chain) was determined in a study of response to subunit inactivated influenza vaccine. To note about this clonotype: Its antigen is unidentified.

General study results and limits: The authors proposed limited new T cell recruitment per seasonal influenza vaccination.

Germline CDR1 SGHAT, CDR2 FQNNGV. V gave up 0 bases and J gave up 3 bases; unmatched junction bases: 3. The CDR3 extends over 15 amino acids. TCRdb passed the RT-PCR reads through MiXCR, listing each CDR3 protein once. The repertoire has hundreds of thousands of distinct CDR3 sequences, roughly 25% of them found once; the top ten carry approximately 1.9%. The clonotype was recovered from a man aged 45-65 years who received an inactivated influenza vaccine. This specimen was CD4+ T cells sorted from PBMCs, taken more than 4 days after vaccination. The V gene is TRBV11-2, the J gene TRBJ2-7, with 9 bases identical to TRBD1. The CDR3: CASSLDRDRDYEQYF. For the CDR3, the DNA is TGTGCCAGCAGCTTAGACCGGGACAGGGACTACGAGCAGTACTTC.